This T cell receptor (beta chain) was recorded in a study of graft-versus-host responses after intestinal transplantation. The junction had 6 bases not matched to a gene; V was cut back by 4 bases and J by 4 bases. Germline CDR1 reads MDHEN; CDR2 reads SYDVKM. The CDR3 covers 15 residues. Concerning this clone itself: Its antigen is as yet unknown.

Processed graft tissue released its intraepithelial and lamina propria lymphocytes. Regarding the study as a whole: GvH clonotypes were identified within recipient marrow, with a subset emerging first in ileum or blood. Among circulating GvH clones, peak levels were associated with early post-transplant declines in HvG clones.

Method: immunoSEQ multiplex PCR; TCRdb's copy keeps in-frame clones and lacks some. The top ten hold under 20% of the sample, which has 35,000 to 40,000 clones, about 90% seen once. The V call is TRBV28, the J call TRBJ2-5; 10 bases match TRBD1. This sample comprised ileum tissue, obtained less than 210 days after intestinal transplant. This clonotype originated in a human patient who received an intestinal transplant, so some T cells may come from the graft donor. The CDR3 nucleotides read TGTGCCAGCAGTTCTCTCCGGGACAGGGGAGAGACCCAGTACTTC. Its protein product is CASSSLRDRGETQYF.